Each of the 2 T cell receptor beta chains below was sequenced from the same sample in a study of T cell repertoires in cytomegalovirus infection (dated by TCRdb to the late 2010s). Data came from an Illumina HiSeq 1500. TCRdb reprocessing: public reads trimmed at Q25 with fastp, clones called with MiXCR, in-frame beta chains kept. CDR3 protein duplicates are merged, each entry listing the most common genes and DNA. Within this sample are some 130,000 distinct CDR3 sequences, with over 30% of them counted one time only. The top ten hold around half of the sample. No antigens are known for them. The treatment or condition label for this specimen denotes: in vitro stimulation with specific CMV peptide epitopes to enrich CMV-specific T cells. The material sequenced was CD8+ T cells from cultured PBMCs, taken from culture after CMV antigen stimulation. The receptors derive from a human donor in good health (CMV status not recorded). Some clones in this sample may be carry-over from other donors' samples.

This clonotype was counted a few times. This chain joins TRBV7-2 and TRBJ2-5; 8 bases are a match to TRBD1. Germline assignment: CDR1 SGHTA and CDR2 FQGNSA. The CDR3 is 16 residues long. The V gene end was trimmed by 5 bases and the J gene end by 5 bases; junction bases not matched to a gene: 13. The DNA for the CDR3 is TGTGCCAGCAGCGGTTATGGGACAGGAATATTGGAGACCCAGTACTTC. It translates to CASSGYGTGILETQYF.

This chain connects TRBV11-2 to TRBJ1-5; 7 bases are a match to TRBD1. The trim removed 4 bases at V and 7 bases at J, leaving 4 bases unmatched. This CDR3 is built from 13 residues. Germline V gene sequence: CDR1 SGHAT, CDR2 FQNNGV. CDR3 DNA: TGTGCCAGCAGCTCAGGGGGAGGCCAGCCCCAGCATTTT. It specifies CASSSGGGQPQHF.